Listed below are T cell receptor beta chains from one sample, sequenced in a study of T cell responses to AZD1222 COVID-19 vaccine. The protocol was immunoSEQ multiplex PCR, while the TCRdb copy is restricted to in-frame clones and leaves out a portion. Altogether under 120,000 clones are present, around 90% being singletons, with the ten largest covering about 2.5%. The source material was peripheral blood, sampled 28 days after the second AZD1222 dose. These receptor sequences come from an adult who received the AZD1222 COVID-19 vaccine. CDR3s include the opening cysteine and the closing phenylalanine or tryptophan. D genes are given only for firm matches. The listing skips clone size in some rows; elsewhere it reads once, few, many or a size class.

-,-,TRBJ1-5,TRBV28,TGTGCCAGCAGTTTAAGAGATCAGCCCCAGCATTTT,CASSLRDQPQHF
-,TRBD2,TRBJ2-3,TRBV19,TGTGCCAGTAGCCGGACTAGCGGAGGCACAGATACGCAGTATTTT,CASSRTSGGTDTQYF
few,-,TRBJ2-7,TRBV4-1,TGCGCCAGCAGCCAGGACACATACTACGAGCAGTACTTC,CASSQDTYYEQYF
-,TRBD2,TRBJ2-1,TRBV5-6,TGTGCCAGCAGCTTGCTTCGGAACGGGAGGGGGTACAATGAGCAGTTCTTC,CASSLLRNGRGYNEQFF
-,-,TRBJ1-4,TRBV6-5,TGTGCCAGCAGACGCGCAGCGGGGCCTAATGAAAAACTGTTTTTT,CASRRAAGPNEKLFF
-,TRBD1,TRBJ1-2,TRBV6-5,TGTGCCGTCCAGACAGGGGTCATCTATGGCTACACCTTC,CAVQTGVIYGYTF
-,-,TRBJ1-2,TRBV5-1,TGCGCCAGCAGCTTGACGGTAAACTATGGCTACACCTTC,CASSLTVNYGYTF
-,TRBD1,TRBJ1-2,TRBV7-9,TGTGCCAGCAGCACGGAAGGACAGGTCTATGGCTACACCTTC,CASSTEGQVYGYTF
-,TRBD2,TRBJ2-3,TRBV27,TGTGCCAGCAGGGGTTTCGGGCTAGCGGGAGCTCTTTCTGGCACAGATACGCAGTATTTT,CASRGFGLAGALSGTDTQYF
-,TRBD1,TRBJ1-1,TRBV28,TGTGCCAGCAGTTTCCGACAGGGCGTCACTGAAGCTTTCTTT,CASSFRQGVTEAFF
-,-,TRBJ1-2,TRBV5-4,TGTGCCAGCAGCCGAGCTACAGGGAATCACTATGGCTACACCTTC,CASSRATGNHYGYTF
-,-,TRBJ2-7,TRBV5-1,TGCGCCAGCAGCTTGGAGGTAGAGCAGTACTTC,CASSLEVEQYF
-,TRBD1,TRBJ1-1,TRBV5-1,TGCGCCAGCAGCTACCTTTTACAGGGGGGAGACACTGAAGCTTTCTTT,CASSYLLQGGDTEAFF
-,-,TRBJ2-3,TRBV2,TGTGCCAGCAAGGGGCCCGGGAGCGGAGGTCGCACAGATACGCAGTATTTT,CASKGPGSGGRTDTQYF
-,TRBD1,TRBJ1-4,TRBV3-1/TRBV3-2,TGTGCCAGCTCCTACAGGGGGGAGGACAGAAAACTGTTTTTT,CASSYRGEDRKLFF
-,-,TRBJ1-5,TRBV27,TGTGCCAGCAGTTTCTCCAGGGGTGGAAATCAGCCCCAGCATTTT,CASSFSRGGNQPQHF
few,TRBD2,TRBJ2-1,TRBV7-2,TGTGCCAGCAGCTCCCCGGGACTAGGGATTGAGCAGTTCTTC,CASSSPGLGIEQFF
-,-,TRBJ1-2,TRBV10-3,TGTGCCATCAGTGCGGACACTACTCCTGGCTACACCTTC,CAISADTTPGYTF
once,TRBD1,TRBJ2-7,TRBV9,TGTGCCAGCAGCTCGGGACAGGGTTTCCACGAGCAGTACTTC,CASSSGQGFHEQYF
-,-,TRBJ1-6,TRBV7-8,TGTGCCAGCAGCTTCAGTCTGCAGGGGCTAAATTCACCCCTCCACTTT,CASSFSLQGLNSPLHF
once,-,TRBJ2-3,TRBV19,TGTGCCAGTAGTATAGCGGGAGTATCTATAGGAGATACGCAGTATTTT,CASSIAGVSIGDTQYF
-,-,TRBJ1-5,TRBV28,TGTGCCAGCAGTATAAGGGGATTAGATAGCAATCAGCCCCAGCATTTT,CASSIRGLDSNQPQHF
-,-,TRBJ1-6,TRBV28,TGTGCCAGCAGTTTATTTGGGGCGCAATATAATTCACCCCTCCACTTT,CASSLFGAQYNSPLHF
-,-,TRBJ2-1,TRBV4-3,TGCGCCAGCAGCCAAGATCTCGGGACTCCAACGTACAATGAGCAGTTCTTC,CASSQDLGTPTYNEQFF
-,TRBD1,TRBJ2-5,TRBV24-1,TGTGCCACCAGTGATGTTACAGGGGGCGAAGAGACCCAGTACTTC,CATSDVTGGEETQYF
-,TRBD1,TRBJ2-1,TRBV25-1,TGTGCCAGCGGCCCAGGACAGGGGGGCTACAATGAGCAGTTCTTC,CASGPGQGGYNEQFF
-,TRBD2,TRBJ2-1,TRBV7-2,TGTGCCAGCAGCTTAGGACTAGCGGGACCCAATGAGCAGTTCTTC,CASSLGLAGPNEQFF
-,TRBD2,TRBJ2-5,TRBV3-1/TRBV3-2,TGTGCCAGCAGCCACGGTCCGCTAGCGGGAGTACGTCTCCTTGAGACCCAGTACTTC,CASSHGPLAGVRLLETQYF
-,TRBD2,TRBJ2-1,TRBV6-1,TGTGCCAGCAGTGATGGGACGGGAGGAGGGAATGAGCAGTTCTTC,CASSDGTGGGNEQFF
-,-,TRBJ2-5,TRBV24-1,TGTGCCACCAGTGATTCCAACAGGGAGGCCCAAGAGACCCAGTACTTC,CATSDSNREAQETQYF
-,TRBD2,TRBJ2-1,TRBV11-3,TGTGCCAGCAGCGCCACTAGCGATCATGAGCAGTTCTTC,CASSATSDHEQFF